The rows below give T cell receptor beta chains drawn from one sample of a study of blood T cells in healthy people across ages. A single record per CDR3 protein comes from TCRdb applying MiXCR to the 5' RACE reads. The table includes hundreds of thousands of distinct CDR3 sequences, approximately 25% detected once. A further study also used this sample, focusing on T cells of mothers and their children.

The sample taken for sequencing was blood. Receptors originate from a boy aged 5 to 17 in good health. Each CDR3 is given with its conserved first and last residue. D genes are given only for firm matches. Size tells how often a clone was seen (once, few, many) or the class of an expanded clone, and some rows leave it out.

V gene: TRBV5-6
clone size: -
J gene: TRBJ1-3
D gene: -
CDR3 protein: CASSLPGPRAGNTIYF
CDR3 DNA: TGTGCCAGCAGCTTACCCGGACCAAGAGCTGGAAACACCATATATTTT

V gene: TRBV28
clone size: -
J gene: TRBJ2-5
D gene: TRBD2
CDR3 protein: CASSFGRGGPQETQYF
CDR3 DNA: TGTGCCAGCAGTTTCGGTCGGGGGGGACCACAAGAGACCCAGTACTTC

V gene: TRBV7-3
clone size: -
J gene: TRBJ1-2
D gene: -
CDR3 protein: CASSLTPGGDYGYTF
CDR3 DNA: TGTGCCAGCAGCTTAACTCCCGGCGGGGACTATGGCTACACCTTC

V gene: TRBV12-3/TRBV12-4
clone size: few
J gene: TRBJ2-5
D gene: -
CDR3 protein: CASSSGLKETQYF
CDR3 DNA: TGTGCCAGCAGTTCGGGACTCAAAGAGACCCAGTACTTC

V gene: TRBV7-3
clone size: -
J gene: TRBJ2-3
D gene: -
CDR3 protein: CASSLRPRGDTQYF
CDR3 DNA: TGTGCCAGCAGCTTACGGCCTCGAGGAGATACGCAGTATTTT

V gene: TRBV20-1
clone size: -
J gene: TRBJ2-1
D gene: TRBD2
CDR3 protein: CSASPGLGNEQFF
CDR3 DNA: TGCAGTGCTAGCCCGGGACTAGGAAATGAGCAGTTCTTC

V gene: TRBV7-8
clone size: many
J gene: TRBJ2-5
D gene: -
CDR3 protein: CASSLRVLDQKRTQYF
CDR3 DNA: TGTGCCAGCAGCTTAAGGGTGCTAGATCAGAAGCGGACCCAGTACTTC

V gene: TRBV7-9
clone size: many
J gene: TRBJ2-7
D gene: TRBD1
CDR3 protein: CASSLVGGTGVAEQYF
CDR3 DNA: TGTGCCAGCAGCTTAGTAGGAGGGACAGGGGTCGCCGAGCAGTACTTC

V gene: TRBV28
clone size: -
J gene: TRBJ2-2
D gene: -
CDR3 protein: CASTENTGELFF
CDR3 DNA: TGTGCCAGCACCGAAAACACCGGGGAGCTGTTTTTT

V gene: TRBV6-5
clone size: few
J gene: TRBJ2-1
D gene: -
CDR3 protein: CASSYSTGDVNEQFF
CDR3 DNA: TGTGCCAGCAGTTACTCGACCGGCGATGTGAATGAGCAGTTCTTC

V gene: TRBV15
clone size: many
J gene: TRBJ2-7
D gene: TRBD1
CDR3 protein: CATSREGQGTYEQYF
CDR3 DNA: TGTGCCACCAGCAGAGAAGGACAGGGAACCTACGAGCAGTACTTC

V gene: TRBV7-8
clone size: -
J gene: TRBJ1-1
D gene: TRBD1
CDR3 protein: CASSLVPGQGNTEAFF
CDR3 DNA: TGTGCCAGCAGCTTAGTTCCGGGACAGGGGAACACTGAAGCTTTCTTT

V gene: TRBV7-8
clone size: -
J gene: TRBJ2-7
D gene: TRBD1
CDR3 protein: CASNQGQGAYEQYF
CDR3 DNA: TGTGCCAGCAATCAGGGACAGGGGGCTTACGAGCAGTACTTC

V gene: TRBV7-8
clone size: -
J gene: TRBJ1-4
D gene: -
CDR3 protein: CASSSLSGPGEKLFF
CDR3 DNA: TGTGCCAGCAGTTCATTGAGCGGGCCCGGCGAAAAACTGTTTTTT

V gene: TRBV7-9
clone size: -
J gene: TRBJ1-5
D gene: -
CDR3 protein: CASSLSGLRQPQHF
CDR3 DNA: TGTGCCAGCAGCTTATCCGGGTTGCGCCAGCCCCAGCATTTT

V gene: TRBV11-1
clone size: -
J gene: TRBJ2-1
D gene: -
CDR3 protein: CASSPTGGEYNEQFF
CDR3 DNA: TGTGCCAGCAGCCCAACAGGGGGGGAGTACAATGAGCAGTTCTTC

V gene: TRBV4-3
clone size: few
J gene: TRBJ2-3
D gene: TRBD2
CDR3 protein: CASSQETASGSPFSQYF
CDR3 DNA: TGCGCCAGCAGCCAAGAAACGGCTAGCGGGAGTCCCTTTTCGCAGTATTTT

V gene: TRBV4-1
clone size: many
J gene: TRBJ2-4
D gene: -
CDR3 protein: CASSQDPGKNIQYF
CDR3 DNA: TGCGCCAGCAGCCAAGATCCAGGGAAAAACATTCAGTACTTC

V gene: TRBV28
clone size: few
J gene: TRBJ2-7
D gene: -
CDR3 protein: CASSSLGTYEQYF
CDR3 DNA: TGTGCCAGCAGTTCGTTAGGCACTTACGAGCAGTACTTC

V gene: TRBV6-6
clone size: few
J gene: TRBJ2-7
D gene: TRBD1
CDR3 protein: CASSYYTGTGGEQYF
CDR3 DNA: TGTGCCAGCAGTTACTATACCGGGACAGGAGGCGAGCAGTACTTC

V gene: TRBV7-3
clone size: -
J gene: TRBJ2-2
D gene: -
CDR3 protein: CASSLNANTGELFF
CDR3 DNA: TGTGCCAGCAGCTTAAACGCGAACACCGGGGAGCTGTTTTTT

V gene: TRBV7-3
clone size: -
J gene: TRBJ2-7
D gene: -
CDR3 protein: CASSLTGGTGYEQYF
CDR3 DNA: TGTGCCAGCAGCTTAACGGGCGGCACGGGATACGAGCAGTACTTC

V gene: TRBV6-6
clone size: -
J gene: TRBJ1-4
D gene: -
CDR3 protein: CASRRDATNEKLFF
CDR3 DNA: TGTGCCAGCAGAAGAGATGCAACTAATGAAAAACTGTTTTTT

V gene: TRBV7-8
clone size: -
J gene: TRBJ1-4
D gene: -
CDR3 protein: CASSLVPGGEKLFF
CDR3 DNA: TGTGCCAGCAGCTTAGTCCCAGGCGGGGAAAAACTGTTTTTT

V gene: TRBV3-1
clone size: few
J gene: TRBJ2-5
D gene: -
CDR3 protein: CASSQTRARAQETQYF
CDR3 DNA: TGTGCCAGCAGCCAGACAAGGGCCCGGGCTCAAGAGACCCAGTACTTC

V gene: TRBV7-9
clone size: -
J gene: TRBJ1-2
D gene: TRBD1
CDR3 protein: CASSSDRGTINYGYTF
CDR3 DNA: TGTGCCAGCAGCTCGGACAGGGGTACTATTAACTATGGCTACACCTTC

V gene: TRBV4-1
clone size: -
J gene: TRBJ1-4
D gene: -
CDR3 protein: CASGQGAVATNEKLFF
CDR3 DNA: TGCGCCAGCGGCCAAGGAGCAGTTGCAACTAATGAAAAACTGTTTTTT

V gene: TRBV20-1
clone size: many
J gene: TRBJ2-1
D gene: -
CDR3 protein: CSARGLADYNEQFF
CDR3 DNA: TGCAGTGCTAGAGGGCTAGCAGATTACAATGAGCAGTTCTTC

V gene: TRBV5-1
clone size: -
J gene: TRBJ1-6
D gene: TRBD1
CDR3 protein: CASSLNPGTEGPPLHF
CDR3 DNA: TGCGCCAGCAGCCTTAATCCCGGGACAGAAGGTCCACCCCTCCACTTT

V gene: TRBV2
clone size: -
J gene: TRBJ1-1
D gene: -
CDR3 protein: CASSRGTDSEAFF
CDR3 DNA: TGTGCCAGCAGTCGCGGGACGGACAGTGAAGCTTTCTTT

V gene: TRBV10-3
clone size: many
J gene: TRBJ2-7
D gene: -
CDR3 protein: CAISSLTPSGPSYEQYF
CDR3 DNA: TGTGCCATCAGTTCCCTGACCCCAAGCGGGCCCTCCTACGAGCAGTACTTC

V gene: TRBV24-1
clone size: -
J gene: TRBJ1-1
D gene: -
CDR3 protein: CATKPTGATEAFF
CDR3 DNA: TGTGCCACCAAACCGACCGGGGCCACTGAAGCTTTCTTT

V gene: TRBV28
clone size: -
J gene: TRBJ2-5
D gene: -
CDR3 protein: CASSFSGSSYKQYF
CDR3 DNA: TGTGCCAGCAGTTTTTCAGGAAGCTCCTACAAGCAGTACTTC

V gene: TRBV9
clone size: -
J gene: TRBJ2-7
D gene: TRBD2
CDR3 protein: CASSPQVGTTTYEQYF
CDR3 DNA: TGTGCCAGCAGCCCGCAGGTTGGGACTACAACCTACGAGCAGTACTTC

V gene: TRBV28
clone size: -
J gene: TRBJ2-7
D gene: TRBD2
CDR3 protein: CASTTTLAGYEQYF
CDR3 DNA: TGTGCCAGCACCACTACACTAGCGGGGTACGAGCAGTACTTC

V gene: TRBV27
clone size: few
J gene: TRBJ2-5
D gene: TRBD1
CDR3 protein: CASSSLRTGRLETQYF
CDR3 DNA: TGTGCCAGCAGTTCGCTACGGACAGGGCGCTTGGAGACCCAGTACTTC

V gene: TRBV20-1
clone size: few
J gene: TRBJ2-6
D gene: -
CDR3 protein: CSARAPGRTLSLSGANVLTF
CDR3 DNA: TGCAGTGCTAGAGCTCCGGGACGGACCTTGAGTCTCTCTGGGGCCAACGTCCTGACTTTC

V gene: TRBV6-2/TRBV6-3
clone size: few
J gene: TRBJ2-4
D gene: TRBD2
CDR3 protein: CASGGLAGAKNIQYF
CDR3 DNA: TGTGCCAGCGGGGGACTAGCGGGGGCCAAAAACATTCAGTACTTC

V gene: TRBV20-1
clone size: few
J gene: TRBJ2-5
D gene: TRBD2
CDR3 protein: CSAPTSGGQTQYF
CDR3 DNA: TGCAGCGCTCCGACTAGCGGGGGTCAGACCCAGTACTTC

V gene: TRBV19
clone size: -
J gene: TRBJ1-5
D gene: -
CDR3 protein: CASMEGTVQYQPQHF
CDR3 DNA: TGTGCCAGTATGGAAGGGACGGTCCAATATCAGCCCCAGCATTTT

V gene: TRBV6-2/TRBV6-3
clone size: -
J gene: TRBJ2-5
D gene: TRBD2
CDR3 protein: CASSYSTTSGNQETQYF
CDR3 DNA: TGTGCCAGCAGTTATTCGACGACTAGCGGGAACCAAGAGACCCAGTACTTC

V gene: TRBV4-3
clone size: few
J gene: TRBJ2-2
D gene: -
CDR3 protein: CASSQGRAPTGELFF
CDR3 DNA: TGCGCCAGCAGCCAAGGCCGGGCCCCAACCGGGGAGCTGTTTTTT

V gene: TRBV5-1
clone size: few
J gene: TRBJ2-5
D gene: TRBD2
CDR3 protein: CASSRHGLAGGEGETQYF
CDR3 DNA: TGCGCCAGCAGCCGACACGGACTAGCGGGAGGGGAGGGAGAGACCCAGTACTTC

V gene: TRBV5-4
clone size: -
J gene: TRBJ2-1
D gene: TRBD2
CDR3 protein: CASSLAWRGAYNEQFF
CDR3 DNA: TGTGCCAGCAGCTTGGCCTGGCGGGGGGCATACAATGAGCAGTTCTTC

V gene: TRBV6-5
clone size: -
J gene: TRBJ1-2
D gene: -
CDR3 protein: CASSTQARGYTF
CDR3 DNA: TGTGCCAGCAGTACCCAGGCACGCGGCTACACCTTC

V gene: TRBV29-1
clone size: -
J gene: TRBJ2-1
D gene: -
CDR3 protein: CSVGRVGDEQFF
CDR3 DNA: TGCAGCGTTGGGAGGGTCGGGGATGAGCAGTTCTTC

V gene: TRBV18
clone size: once
J gene: TRBJ2-5
D gene: TRBD1
CDR3 protein: CACSGTVQETQYF
CDR3 DNA: TGTGCCTGCTCAGGGACAGTCCAAGAGACCCAGTACTTC

V gene: TRBV5-1
clone size: -
J gene: TRBJ2-5
D gene: TRBD2
CDR3 protein: CASSLSYEASGVPQETQYF
CDR3 DNA: TGCGCCAGCAGCTTGAGTTACGAGGCTAGCGGGGTGCCTCAAGAGACCCAGTACTTC

V gene: TRBV6-4
clone size: few
J gene: TRBJ2-1
D gene: -
CDR3 protein: CASSDGALGNEQFF
CDR3 DNA: TGTGCCAGCAGTGACGGGGCTTTAGGCAATGAGCAGTTCTTC

V gene: TRBV6-2/TRBV6-3
clone size: -
J gene: TRBJ2-7
D gene: TRBD2
CDR3 protein: CASSYGLAVVDEQYF
CDR3 DNA: TGTGCCAGCAGTTACGGCCTAGCGGTGGTCGACGAGCAGTACTTC

V gene: TRBV7-2
clone size: -
J gene: TRBJ1-1
D gene: -
CDR3 protein: CASSLALTEAFF
CDR3 DNA: TGTGCCAGCAGCTTAGCGTTAACAGAAGCTTTCTTT

V gene: TRBV20-1
clone size: -
J gene: TRBJ1-5
D gene: -
CDR3 protein: CSAQGSNQPQHF
CDR3 DNA: TGCAGTGCTCAAGGGAGCAATCAGCCCCAGCATTTT

V gene: TRBV20-1
clone size: once
J gene: TRBJ2-2
D gene: -
CDR3 protein: CSARTGQLASTGELFF
CDR3 DNA: TGCAGTGCTAGAACTGGCCAACTAGCATCCACCGGGGAGCTGTTTTTT

V gene: TRBV7-3
clone size: -
J gene: TRBJ2-5
D gene: -
CDR3 protein: CASSLRAEETQYF
CDR3 DNA: TGTGCCAGCAGCTTAAGGGCCGAAGAGACCCAGTACTTC

V gene: TRBV7-2
clone size: -
J gene: TRBJ2-3
D gene: TRBD2
CDR3 protein: CASSTGLAADTQYF
CDR3 DNA: TGTGCCAGCAGCACAGGACTAGCTGCAGATACGCAGTATTTT